Following are 26 T cell receptor beta chains from one sample sequenced in a study of cytomegalovirus exposure and HLA in healthy donors. Vbeta (60) and Jbeta (13) primers were used in the PCR. Clones were sequenced by immunoSEQ multiplex PCR, and TCRdb holds only the in-frame ones, with some missing. The table shows 70,000 to 90,000 clones, with 75% occurring only once. Sequences were obtained from PBMCs. These TCRs come from a man aged 35 to 55 in good health and CMV-seronegative.

The genes are TRBV5-1 and TRBJ2-5; a weak D match, TRBD1 (5 bases). Germline lookup yields CDR1 SGHRS and CDR2 YFSETQ. V lost 0 bases and J 3 bases, leaving 9 bases between the germline ends. The CDR3 has 14 residues. In nucleotides, the CDR3 is TGCGCCAGCAGCTTGGCCTTAGGGGAAGAGACCCAGTACTTC. Its translation is CASSLALGEETQYF. The full variable domain, completed using reference TRBV5-1 and TRBJ2-5, is KAGVTQTPRYLIKTRGQQVTLSCSPISGHRSVSWYQQTPGQGLQFLFEYFSETQRNKGNFPGRFSGRQFSNSRSEMNVSTLELGDSALYLCASSLALGEETQYFGPGTRLLVL.

This clone has just a few counts. V gene TRBV4-1 combines with J gene TRBJ2-7; possible D gene TRBD2, 5 bases. Per germline, CDR1 MGHRA and CDR2 YSYEKL. This CDR3 has 13 amino acids. With 4 bases removed from V and 3 bases from J, the gap between germline ends came to 10 bases. The CDR3 coding sequence is TGCGCCAGCAGCCTCGGGGTATACTACGAGCAGTACTTC. Translation: CASSLGVYYEQYF.

J is TRBJ2-7 and V is TRBV13; 8 bases map to TRBD1. This CDR3 is built from 18 residues. Per germline, CDR1 PRHDT and CDR2 FYEKMQ (reference sequence). Losses at the gene ends were 4 bases for V and 5 bases for J; bases not matched to a gene: 19. The CDR3 here is CASSSSPLLTTGVNEQYF. The CDR3 nucleotides read TGTGCCAGCAGCTCTAGCCCGCTCCTTACGACAGGGGTCAACGAGCAGTACTTC.

The V gene is TRBV9, the J gene TRBJ1-2; 7 nucleotides match TRBD1. This CDR3 region has 13 residues. J was trimmed by 8 bases and V by 4 bases; bases with no gene match: 8. Germline assignment: CDR1 SGDLS and CDR2 YYNGEE. The CDR3 region is CASSPRQGWGYTF. CDR3 bases: TGTGCCAGCAGCCCTCGACAGGGTTGGGGCTACACCTTC.

This clone has a single count. This rearrangement joins TRBV27 to TRBJ1-5, with 10 bases fitting TRBD1. The V gene's germline CDR1 is MNHEY and CDR2 SMNVEV (reference sequence). Trimming cost V 7 bases and J 0 bases; bases outside gene matches: 9. This CDR3 is built from 17 residues. CDR3 DNA sequence: TGTGCCAGCACGCAGACAGGGGGCTCGTATAGCAATCAGCCCCAGCATTTT. Translated, it gives CASTQTGGSYSNQPQHF.

The chain links TRBV5-1 to TRBJ2-7; TRBD2 matches at 10 bases. The germline CDR1 and CDR2 sequences are SGHRS and YFSETQ. This CDR3 has 16 amino acids. V shed 4 bases and J 2 bases; nucleotides not matched to a gene: 9. The CDR3 protein is CASSRPTSGDPYEQYF. Written as DNA, the CDR3 is TGCGCCAGCAGCCGCCCAACTAGCGGGGATCCCTACGAGCAGTACTTC.

The chain links TRBV7-8 to TRBJ2-7; D may be TRBD2 (5 bases). The CDR3 has 14 residues. Germline loops: CDR1 SGHVS, CDR2 FQNEAQ. V lost 2 bases and J 2 bases, leaving 10 bases between the germline ends. CDR3 loop: CASSLYGLTYEQYF. The CDR3 DNA sequence: TGTGCCAGCAGCTTATACGGACTCACCTACGAGCAGTACTTC. Together with reference TRBV7-8 and TRBJ2-7, the CDR3 gives the full variable domain: GAGVSQSPRYKVAKRGQDVALRCDPISGHVSLFWYQQALGQGPEFLTYFQNEAQLDKSGLPSDRFFAERPEGSVSTLKIQRTQQEDSAVYLCASSLYGLTYEQYFGPGTRLTVT.

This clone was recorded once. The CDR3 nucleotides are TGTGCCAGCAGTTACGGGTCTGGTAGGGGTGCGACTGAAGCTTTCTTT. Its protein is CASSYGSGRGATEAFF. The chain employs TRBV6-5 and TRBJ1-1, with TRBD1 as a possible D gene (5 bases). Per germline, CDR1 MNHEY and CDR2 SVGAGI. The CDR3 spans 16 residues. V gave up 2 bases and J gave up 5 bases, with 18 bases separating them.

The chain has TRBV11-2 and TRBJ1-1; 7 bases agree with TRBD1. This CDR3 region has 13 residues. The germline CDR1 and CDR2 sequences are SGHAT and FQNNGV. V lost 5 bases and J lost 4; bases outside the gene matches: 4. CDR3 sequence (DNA): TGTGCCAGCAGCCGGGCAGGGGGCACTGAAGCTTTCTTT. This encodes CASSRAGGTEAFF.

The chain recombines TRBV27 with TRBJ2-7; D might be TRBD2 (6 bases). Per the germline V gene, CDR1 is MNHEY and CDR2 is SMNVEV (reference sequence). There are 15 residues in the CDR3. V dropped 7 bases and J dropped 4 bases, with 20 bases sitting between them. CDR3 in amino acids: CASNPGRDFPYEQYF. CDR3 DNA: TGTGCCAGCAATCCCGGCAGGGACTTCCCTTACGAGCAGTACTTC.

This clone turned up a few times. The CDR3 here is CASSPGVSAHPQHF. The CDR3 DNA reads TGTGCCAGCAGTCCAGGGGTTTCAGCCCATCCCCAGCATTTT. This sequence joins TRBV6-1 and TRBJ1-5, with D tentatively TRBD1 (6 bases). Germline V gives CDR1 MNHNS, CDR2 SASEGT. The V end lost 5 bases, the J end lost 10 bases, and 18 bases lay between the germline ends. This CDR3 is built from 14 residues.

Only one count was recorded for this clone. This rearrangement joins TRBV5-1 to TRBJ1-2; D remains ambiguous. Germline V gene lookup returns CDR1 SGHRS and CDR2 YFSETQ. With 4 bases removed from V and 8 bases from J, the gap between germline ends came to 18 bases. CDR3 size: 14 residues. CDR3 DNA: TGCGCCAGCAGCCTAGGCCGAGGCGTTGGCGGCTACACCTTC. It codes for CASSLGRGVGGYTF.

The V and J genes are TRBV2 and TRBJ2-1, with TRBD2 identical over 10 bases. Germline lookup yields CDR1 SNHLY and CDR2 FYNNEI. The CDR3 is made up of 13 amino acids. The V and J ends lost 8 bases and 9 bases, in that order; junction bases with no gene match: 7. CDR3: CASGIIAGGEQFF. CDR3 sequence (DNA): TGTGCCAGCGGAATAATAGCGGGGGGTGAGCAGTTCTTC. Full variable domain (outside the CDR3, taken from reference TRBV2 and TRBJ2-1): EPEVTQTPSHQVTQMGQEVILRCVPISNHLYFYWYRQILGQKVEFLVSFYNNEISEKSEIFDDQFSVERPDGSNFTLKIRSTKLEDSAMYFCASGIIAGGEQFFGPGTRLTVL.

The rearrangement links TRBV6-1 to TRBJ1-5; TRBD1 is a possible D gene (5 bases). There are 16 residues in the CDR3. The germline gives CDR1 MNHNS, CDR2 SASEGT. V was pared by 3 bases and J by 2 bases, with 14 bases between. CDR3 sequence reads: CASSDNGAPGNQPQHF. The CDR3 DNA sequence: TGTGCCAGCAGTGACAATGGGGCGCCGGGCAATCAGCCCCAGCATTTT.

This chain uses TRBV5-8 with TRBJ2-3; no clear D gene. The CDR3 runs to 15 residues. CDR1 and CDR2 from the germline V gene are SGHTS and YDEGEE. Between the trimmed V and J ends, which lost 1 base and 2 bases, there was a span of 11 bases. In nucleotides, the CDR3 is TGTGCCAGCAGCTTGCGAGGATCTGACACAGATACGCAGTATTTT. Translating gives CASSLRGSDTDTQYF.

The rearrangement uses TRBV5-6 and TRBJ2-2; D is ambiguous. V lost 1 base and J 2 bases, leaving 9 bases between the germline ends. The germline V gene has CDR1 SGHDT and CDR2 YYEEEE. The CDR3 extends over 15 amino acids. CDR3 region: CASSLSRKNTGELFF. Written as DNA, the CDR3 is TGTGCCAGCAGCTTGAGCAGGAAAAACACCGGGGAGCTGTTTTTT. Filled out from reference TRBV5-6 and TRBJ2-2, the complete variable domain reads DAGVTQSPTHLIKTRGQQVTLRCSPKSGHDTVSWYQQALGQGPQFIFQYYEEEERQRGNFPDRFSGHQFPNYSSELNVNALLLGDSALYLCASSLSRKNTGELFFGEGSRLTVL.

V usage is TRBV28 and J usage is TRBJ1-6; TRBD1 agrees at 10 bases. Per the germline V gene, CDR1 is MDHEN and CDR2 is SYDVKM. The CDR3 is made up of 13 amino acids. J lost 7 bases, V lost 7 bases, and 1 base had no gene match. For the CDR3, the DNA is TGTGCCAGCAAGACAGGGGGCAATTCACCCCTCCACTTT. It translates to CASKTGGNSPLHF.

The chain uses TRBV5-1 and TRBJ1-2, with 7 nucleotides matching TRBD1. CDR1 and CDR2 (germline): SGHRS, YFSETQ. The CDR3 consists of 16 residues. V was clipped by 3 bases and J by 2 bases; unmatched bases: 10. This CDR3 is CASSSIRDSANYGYTF. DNA of the CDR3: TGCGCCAGCAGCTCAATACGGGACAGCGCAAACTATGGCTACACCTTC.

In its sample, this clone was seen a few times. The rearrangement links TRBV7-2 to TRBJ2-7; D remains ambiguous. This CDR3 comprises 12 residues. Germline CDR1 and CDR2: SGHTA and FQGNSA. V was pared by 1 base and J by 4 bases, with 5 bases between. The CDR3 nucleotides read TGTGCCAGCAGCTTAGTTCTGTACGAGCAGTACTTC. It encodes CASSLVLYEQYF.

CDR3 bases: TGTGCCAGCAGTAGGCAGACAGGGGATAATTCACCCCTCCACTTT. Its protein is CASSRQTGDNSPLHF. This sequence joins TRBV6-5 and TRBJ1-6, with TRBD1 matching 8 bases. The V segment lost 5 bases and the J segment 5 bases; nucleotides outside the gene matches: 5. Germline V CDR1 and CDR2: MNHEY, SVGAGI. CDR3 size: 15 residues.

J is TRBJ2-5 and V is TRBV7-9; a possible D gene is TRBD1 (6 bases). CDR1 and CDR2 (germline): SEHNR, FQNEAQ (reference sequence). V lost 4 bases and J 2 bases, leaving 8 bases between the germline ends. CDR3 length: 13 residues. The CDR3 loop reads CASSWTAQETQYF. The CDR3 DNA reads TGTGCCAGCAGCTGGACAGCTCAAGAGACCCAGTACTTC.

This sequence joins TRBV15 and TRBJ2-1; D uncertain. The CDR3 is 13 residues long. In germline, CDR1 is LNHNV, CDR2 YYDKDF (reference sequence). With 0 bases removed from V and 9 bases from J, the gap between germline ends came to 9 bases. CDR3 in amino acids: CATSRDPRSEQFF. As DNA, the CDR3 is TGTGCCACCAGCAGAGATCCTAGGTCTGAGCAGTTCTTC.

This clone was counted a few times. The chain combines TRBV28 with TRBJ1-1, with 8 bases identical to TRBD1. V shed 2 bases, J shed 7 bases, and the junction held 21 bases outside the gene matches. Per the germline V gene, CDR1 is MDHEN and CDR2 is SYDVKM. There are 19 residues in the CDR3. CDR3 protein: CASSLPSLGSRGTGSEAFF. Here the CDR3 DNA reads TGTGCCAGCAGTTTACCCTCCCTCGGGTCCCGAGGGACAGGTAGTGAAGCTTTCTTT.

This chain uses TRBV29-1 with TRBJ2-3, with TRBD1 as a possible D gene (6 bases). The V end lost 5 bases, the J end lost 2 bases, and 11 bases lay between the germline ends. The CDR3 extends over 13 amino acids. Germline CDR1 is SQVTM and CDR2 is ANQGSEA. The CDR3 sequence: CSVTDRYTDTQYF. DNA for the CDR3: TGCAGCGTTACCGACAGGTACACAGATACGCAGTATTTT.

This clone was seen a handful of times. The rearrangement uses TRBV6-6 and TRBJ1-1; 10 nucleotides match TRBD1. The V gene end was trimmed by 7 bases and the J gene end by 0 bases; junction bases not matched to a gene: 2. The CDR3 has 14 residues. Germline V gene data show CDR1 as MNHNY and CDR2 as SVGAGI (reference sequence). The CDR3 DNA sequence: TGTGCCAGCAAGACAGGGGGCCTGAACACTGAAGCTTTCTTT. This gives the protein CASKTGGLNTEAFF.

The chain uses TRBV27 and TRBJ1-6, with TRBD1 identical over 7 bases. Germline-derived CDR1 and CDR2 are MNHEY and SMNVEV (reference sequence). V lost 7 bases to trimming and J lost 7 bases; unmatched junction nucleotides: 10. The CDR3 extends over 15 amino acids. CDR3 DNA sequence: TGTGCCAGCACCCTTTTGTCAGGGGGGAATTCACCCCTCCACTTT. Translating gives CASTLLSGGNSPLHF.